This T cell receptor (beta chain) was documented in a study of cytomegalovirus exposure and HLA in healthy donors. CDR1 is SGHRS and CDR2 is YFSETQ in the germline V gene. Trimming took off 1 base at V and 4 bases at J, with 11 bases between the two ends. The CDR3 totals 14 residues. Study findings and constraints: In an earlier analysis, most TCR beta V segments were productive about 87% or about 30% of the time.

Worth noting for this clone: Its target is unknown.

With 60 Vbeta and 13 Jbeta primers, the PCR was carried out. Repertoires were generated with immunoSEQ multiplex PCR, while TCRdb's copy carries only in-frame clones and drops some. Of 150,000 to 200,000 clones detected, approximately 88% appear once; the ten largest clones hold about 0.26%. The TCR sequence derives from a boy under 18 in good health and CMV-seronegative. V usage is TRBV5-1 and J usage is TRBJ1-2; D remains ambiguous. The sample comprised PBMCs. The CDR3 is CASSLSSGSYGYTF. For the CDR3, the DNA is TGCGCCAGCAGCTTGAGCTCGGGTAGCTATGGCTACACCTTC. The whole variable domain, remainder taken from reference TRBV5-1 and TRBJ1-2, is KAGVTQTPRYLIKTRGQQVTLSCSPISGHRSVSWYQQTPGQGLQFLFEYFSETQRNKGNFPGRFSGRQFSNSRSEMNVSTLELGDSALYLCASSLSSGSYGYTFGSGTRLTVV.